This TCR beta chain was recorded in a study of blood T cell repertoires in COVID-19. Study overall: Sites in the United States, Italy and Spain provided acute and convalescent COVID-19 samples. PBMCs, B-cell-depleted T cells, or T cells were the source of the cDNA or gDNA that made up the material.

Trimming stripped 4 bases from V and 4 bases from J, with 12 bases between. This CDR3 has 14 residues. Germline values: CDR1 SGHKS, CDR2 YYEKEE (reference sequence). In the original workflow: Reference gene primer amplification gave nucleated cell count estimates. Produced via immunoSEQ multiplex PCR; TCRdb's table is partial and in-frame only. V, J and clone size derive from that table, while D and trimming were established from the DNA sequence. The table shows some 85,000 clones, with 70% to 90% occurring only once. This clonotype was sampled from a man aged 50-59 years with acute or convalescent COVID-19. The V call is TRBV5-5, the J call TRBJ1-3, with no clear D. The sample was peripheral blood. For the CDR3, the DNA is TGTGCCAGCAGCATCGACACGGGAGGAAACACCATATATTTT. It is translated as CASSIDTGGNTIYF.